This T cell receptor (beta chain) is drawn from a study of OX40 agonist ivuxolimab in advanced cancers. Study observations and caveats: The 0.1-3.0 mg/kg partial responders had among the lowest clonal expansion.

Sequenced by immunoSEQ multiplex PCR; TCRdb stores in-frame clones only, minus some. In the table there are approximately 58,000 clones, 80% to 95% of which are singletons. Comments on this clone: No antigen is known for it.

Germline V gives CDR1 SGHRS, CDR2 YFSETQ. The ends were cut back, 0 bases at V and 5 bases at J, with 26 bases in the middle. The CDR3 is 19 amino acids. This clonotype was sampled from an adult with an advanced solid tumor such as melanoma, head and neck, liver or kidney cancer. The rearrangement uses TRBV5-1 and TRBJ1-2; D is possibly TRBD1 (6 bases). The sequences come from CD4+ or CD8+ T cells sorted from blood, collected in a trial of the OX40 agonist ivuxolimab. As DNA, the CDR3 is TGCGCCAGCAGCTTGGCACCCCAGGGGATCGTTTGGGAGGGATATGGCTACACCTTC. Amino acid sequence: CASSLAPQGIVWEGYGYTF.